This T cell receptor beta chain was recovered during a study of blood T cells in healthy people across ages. With a J-beta primer mix and a sample-barcoded 5' primer, a second PCR ran about 6 to 11 cycles. TCRdb redid the calling of the 5' RACE reads with MiXCR, one entry per CDR3 protein. This sample carries hundreds of thousands of distinct CDR3 sequences, 32% of them seen once, and the ten largest clones take less than 20%. In its sample, this clonotype was seen a few times. Its antigen is unknown. Points from the study as a whole: When set beside aged donors, long-lived donors presented more naive CD4+ cells and higher diversity.

The CDR3 totals 14 residues. Germline-derived CDR1 and CDR2 are SGHTA and FQGTGA. V was cut by 2 bases and J by 4 bases, with 11 bases left in between. Sequenced input: blood. This TCR came from an elderly woman in good health. This chain connects TRBV7-3 to TRBJ1-1; D ambiguous. CDR3 sequence: CASSLGPRATEAFF. The CDR3 region has the DNA TGTGCCAGCAGCTTAGGTCCGAGGGCCACTGAAGCTTTCTTT. Full variable domain (outside the CDR3, taken from reference TRBV7-3 and TRBJ1-1): GAGVSQTPSNKVTEKGKYVELRCDPISGHTALYWYRQSLGQGPEFLIYFQGTGAADDSGLPNDRFFAVRPEGSVSTLKIQRTERGDSAVYLCASSLGPRATEAFFGQGTRLTVV.